Listed below are T cell receptor beta chains from one sample, sequenced in a study of follicular helper T cells after annual influenza vaccination. Generated by immunoSEQ multiplex PCR, the TCRdb table keeps only in-frame clones and is missing some. Of about 13,000 clones in the sample, approximately 84% were seen once. This sample comprised CXCR5- memory CD4+ T cells sorted from blood, obtained on the day of influenza vaccination. These receptor sequences come from an adult who received the influenza vaccine. Each CDR3 is given with its conserved first and last residue. D genes are given only for firm matches. Only part of the rows carry a size: once, few, many, or a class if the clone is expanded.

>NA|TRBJ1-5|TRBV19|NA
TGTGCCAGTAGTATCCTGGGGGGCCAGCCCCAGCATTTT
CASSILGGQPQHF
>NA|TRBJ2-3|TRBV5-1|NA
TGCGCCAGCAGCGACGACAATTCAGGGGATACGCAGTATTTT
CASSDDNSGDTQYF
>TRBD1|TRBJ2-4|TRBV28|few
TGTGCCAGCAGTCTCTCCTGGACAGGGGGGCACATTCAGTACTTC
CASSLSWTGGHIQYF
>NA|TRBJ2-1|TRBV15|NA
TGTGCCACCAGCAGAGAGAGGGGCATATACAATGAGCAGTTCTTC
CATSRERGIYNEQFF
>TRBD2|TRBJ2-5|TRBV2|NA
TGTGCCAGCAGTATACTAGCGGGGAGGAAAGAGACCCAGTACTTC
CASSILAGRKETQYF
>NA|TRBJ2-5|TRBV19|once
TGTGCCAGTAGTAAGAGTTTGTACCAAGAGACCCAGTACTTC
CASSKSLYQETQYF
>NA|TRBJ1-3|TRBV19|NA
TGTGCCAGTAGTGCCACAGGAAAAACTGGAAACACCATATATTTT
CASSATGKTGNTIYF
>TRBD2|TRBJ2-1|TRBV4-1|NA
TGCGCCAGCAGCCAACCACTAGCGGGGGGGCGCAATGAGCAGTTCTTC
CASSQPLAGGRNEQFF
>NA|TRBJ2-1|TRBV7-9|once
TGTGCCAGCAGCTTAGTGAGGACCCTCGAGCATGAGCAGTTCTTC
CASSLVRTLEHEQFF
>NA|TRBJ2-1|TRBV6-6|NA
TGTGCCAGCAGTACTCGACTAGTAGCGCAGTTCTTC
CASSTRLVAQFF
>NA|TRBJ2-5|TRBV7-2|once
TGTGCCAGCAGCTTATATTCCAGGGCACAAGAGACCCAGTACTTC
CASSLYSRAQETQYF
>NA|TRBJ1-3|TRBV19|NA
TGTGCCAGTAGTATCAGGAACTCTGGAAACACCATATATTTT
CASSIRNSGNTIYF
>NA|TRBJ2-6|TRBV7-9|NA
TGTGCCAGCAGCTTAATCTTCTCTGGGGCCAACGTCCTGACTTTC
CASSLIFSGANVLTF
>TRBD2|TRBJ2-1|TRBV27|NA
TGTGCCAGCAGTCAGTATATAGCGGGGGGGCCCAATGAGCAGTTCTTC
CASSQYIAGGPNEQFF
>NA|TRBJ1-5|TRBV7-8|NA
TGTGCCAGCAGCCCCAATTTGGACCGGCCCCAGCATTTT
CASSPNLDRPQHF
>TRBD1|TRBJ1-1|TRBV6-1|NA
TGTGCCAGCAGTGAACCAGGGAATAACAGGGGGAGATCTGAAGCTTTCTTT
CASSEPGNNRGRSEAFF
>TRBD1|TRBJ1-4|TRBV5-8|NA
TGTGCCAGCAGCCCGGGACAGGGGTCGACTAATGAAAAACTGTTTTTT
CASSPGQGSTNEKLFF
>TRBD2|TRBJ2-3|TRBV5-4|NA
TGTGCCAGCAGCTTCCTACCTAGCGGAACTAGCACAGATACGCAGTATTTT
CASSFLPSGTSTDTQYF
>NA|TRBJ2-3|TRBV11-2|NA
TGTGCCAGCAGCTTGGGCCTTTACACAGATACGCAGTATTTT
CASSLGLYTDTQYF
>NA|TRBJ1-5|TRBV2|NA
TGTGCCAGCAGAGGACAGAGCAATCAGCCCCAGCATTTT
CASRGQSNQPQHF
>NA|TRBJ1-5|TRBV2|few
TGTGCCAGCAGTGGGGTAGGTCAGCCCCAGCATTTT
CASSGVGQPQHF
>NA|TRBJ2-5|TRBV7-9|NA
TGTGCCAGCAGCCCAGGAGGGCCGGGGGAGACCCAGTACTTC
CASSPGGPGETQYF
>TRBD1|TRBJ2-3|TRBV9|NA
TGTGCCAGCAGCCCCAGGACAGGAACAGATACGCAGTATTTT
CASSPRTGTDTQYF
>NA|TRBJ1-1|TRBV7-3|NA
TGTGCCGGCAGACCGGACCCAAACACTGAAGCTTTCTTT
CAGRPDPNTEAFF
>NA|TRBJ1-1|TRBV6-4|NA
TGTGCCAGCAGTGAAGAAGAGAACACTGAAGCTTTCTTT
CASSEEENTEAFF
>NA|TRBJ1-2|TRBV12-5|few
TGTGCTAGTGGTTTGTCAGGGGCGACTGGCTACACCTTC
CASGLSGATGYTF
>NA|TRBJ2-5|TRBV7-7|NA
TGTGCCAGCAGCCCCGGGTTACTGGGGTCCCGTTGGGAGACCCAGTACTTC
CASSPGLLGSRWETQYF
>NA|TRBJ1-1|TRBV19|NA
TGTGCCAGTAGTTACGAGAGGCTACGCACTGAAGCTTTCTTT
CASSYERLRTEAFF
>TRBD1|TRBJ1-5|TRBV7-2|NA
TGTGCCAGCAGCCCCGGGACAGGGCTTAATCAGCCCCAGCATTTT
CASSPGTGLNQPQHF
>NA|TRBJ2-4|TRBV28|NA
TGTGCCAGCAGTTTAAGAAGGCTCCTAGCCAAAAACATTCAGTACTTC
CASSLRRLLAKNIQYF
>NA|TRBJ2-3|TRBV2|NA
TGTGCCAGCGGTCCTGAGGTAGGAGATACGCAGTATTTT
CASGPEVGDTQYF
>NA|TRBJ1-2|TRBV4-1|NA
TGCGCCAGCAGCCCTGCGGGTGCTGGCTACACCTTC
CASSPAGAGYTF
>NA|TRBJ2-2|TRBV11-2|NA
TGTGCCAGCAGCTGGAACAAGGGTGACACCGGGGAGCTGTTTTTT
CASSWNKGDTGELFF
>NA|TRBJ1-1|TRBV5-1|NA
TGCGCCAGCAGCCGGACAGCCTCACCACTCATGAACACTGAAGCTTTCTTT
CASSRTASPLMNTEAFF
>TRBD2|TRBJ2-4|TRBV2|NA
TGTGCCAGCAGTGAAACTGGCGGGGGGGCCCCGGTGCAAAACATTCAGTACTTC
CASSETGGGAPVQNIQYF
>NA|TRBJ1-5|TRBV18|NA
TGTACCAGCTCGCCAGGGATAAATCAGCCCCAGCATTTT
CTSSPGINQPQHF
>TRBD1|TRBJ2-5|TRBV7-2|NA
TGTGCCAGCAGCTCCCCTTGGCGGACAGGGAAAGAGACCCAGTACTTC
CASSSPWRTGKETQYF
>TRBD2|TRBJ2-1|TRBV4-3|NA
TGCGCCAGCAGCCTAAGCCGTGGGACTAGCGGGAGCAATGAGCAGTTCTTC
CASSLSRGTSGSNEQFF
>NA|TRBJ1-2|TRBV7-9|NA
TGTGCCAGCAGCTTAGAGGCTCTTAGCGGCTACACCTTC
CASSLEALSGYTF
>TRBD1|TRBJ1-1|TRBV4-2|NA
TGTGCCAGCAGCCAATATACAGGGGGCCAGAACACTGAAGCTTTCTTT
CASSQYTGGQNTEAFF
>NA|TRBJ2-2|TRBV5-4|NA
TGTGCCAGCAGCACCCAGCGGAACACCGGGGAGCTGTTTTTT
CASSTQRNTGELFF
>NA|TRBJ1-2|TRBV29-1|NA
TGCAGCGTTAACGGCTACACCTTC
CSVNGYTF
>TRBD1|TRBJ1-6|TRBV27|NA
TGTGCCAGCAGTCCGAGGGACAGTAAGGGGCCCCTCCACTTT
CASSPRDSKGPLHF
>NA|TRBJ2-3|TRBV18|NA
TGTGCCAGCTCTAATGAGAGGATAGATACGCAGTATTTT
CASSNERIDTQYF
>NA|TRBJ1-2|TRBV5-1|NA
TGCGCCAGCAGCTTGGACCCCCGAGTCTTTAACTATGGCTACACCTTC
CASSLDPRVFNYGYTF
>TRBD1|TRBJ1-1|TRBV7-6|NA
TGTGCCAGCAGCCCCGCCCCACTAGACAGGGGGGACACTGAAGCTTTCTTT
CASSPAPLDRGDTEAFF
>TRBD1|TRBJ2-7|TRBV10-2|NA
TGCGCCAGCAGGGGGGGACAGGGGGCGTACTACGAGCAGTACTTC
CASRGGQGAYYEQYF
>NA|TRBJ2-7|TRBV6-6|NA
TGTGCCAGCAGTTTTGCGGGGATCTACGAGCAGTACTTC
CASSFAGIYEQYF
>TRBD1|TRBJ2-7|TRBV7-8|NA
TGTGCCAGCAGCACGAACCGGGACAGGGGGCTTTGGGAGCAGTACTTC
CASSTNRDRGLWEQYF
>NA|TRBJ1-5|TRBV10-3|NA
TGTGCCATCAGTGAGTCGTCAGACAATCAGCCCCAGCATTTT
CAISESSDNQPQHF
>TRBD2|TRBJ2-3|TRBV13|NA
TGTGCCAGCAGCCTCGGACTAGCGGGCACAGATACGCAGTATTTT
CASSLGLAGTDTQYF
>NA|TRBJ1-1|TRBV5-6|NA
TGTGCCAGCAGCTTAAGGGGCGATACTGAAGCTTTCTTT
CASSLRGDTEAFF